Detailed here is one T cell receptor (beta chain). Per the original data handling: It was from reference gene primer amplification that nucleated cell counts were estimated. TCRdb's table, derived via immunoSEQ multiplex PCR, lists solely in-frame clones and lacks some. Clone size and the V and J calls come from that table; the DNA yielded D and trimming. The table lists some 240,000 clones, about 79% of them singletons. The data originate from a study of blood T cell repertoires in COVID-19. Study at large: COVID-19 samples, acute and convalescent, were from the United States, Italy and Spain.

Germline V gene sequence: CDR1 SGDLS, CDR2 YYNGEE. The ends lost 4 bases at V and 6 bases at J; junction bases unmatched: 12. The CDR3 contains 17 residues. This sequence originates from a woman aged 40 to 49 who had recovered from COVID-19. This chain uses TRBV9 with TRBJ2-4, with 11 bases identical to TRBD1. The sequenced sample consisted of peripheral blood. CDR3 amino acids: CASSPRGQGAVGNIQYF. CDR3 bases: TGTGCCAGCAGCCCACGCGGACAGGGGGCCGTGGGAAACATTCAGTACTTC.